Sequencing of this T cell receptor beta chain was carried out in a study of T-cell memory formation after mild COVID-19. Study-wide background: Largely, TCR clusters stayed within a single donor.

V lost 2 bases and J 6 bases, leaving 5 bases between the germline ends. CDR3 length: 12 amino acids. TCRdb fed the 5' RACE reads into MiXCR, producing one record per CDR3 protein. Among around 440,000 distinct CDR3 sequences listed, around a sixth were seen once. The chain joins TRBV12-3 or TRBV12-4 to TRBJ1-5; no definite D call. Sample: PBMCs or a T cell subset sorted from them (not recorded which). The TCR sequence derives from an adult woman who had mild COVID-19 (a few samples of this study predate the infection). Cell type and time point are not known. DNA for the CDR3: TGTGCCAGCAGTTTAATCCCTCAGCCCCAGCATTTT. It specifies CASSLIPQPQHF.